There are a few counts of the clone carrying this T cell receptor beta chain. Its matching antigen is unknown. This entry is derived from a study of cytomegalovirus exposure and HLA in healthy donors. Whole-study results and caveats: The listing of 150 or so TCR beta chains classed them as cytomegalovirus-associated. TRBV6-2, TRBV6-3 and other indistinguishable V segments were excluded. CMV serostatus was the sole immune exposure data available.

Germline loops: CDR1 GTSNPN, CDR2 SVGIG (reference sequence). This CDR3 is 12 amino acids long. Trimming removed 3 bases from V and 9 bases from J, with 12 bases in between. Primers included in the PCR were 60 Vbeta and 13 Jbeta primers. Authors' methods: Later work found around 72 million unique TCR beta chains, with roughly 11 million shared. Repertoires were generated with immunoSEQ multiplex PCR, while TCRdb's copy carries only in-frame clones and drops some. D and trimming were read from the DNA, whereas the V and J calls and clone size are those reported in that table. The sample holds around 14,000 clones, about 60% seen once.

The V gene is TRBV30, the J gene TRBJ1-5; D uncertain. The TCR comes from a woman in her fifties or sixties in good health and CMV-seropositive. Input material: PBMCs. The CDR3 DNA is TGTGCCTGGAGAGGTACACCGGGGCCCCAGCATTTT. Translated: CAWRGTPGPQHF.